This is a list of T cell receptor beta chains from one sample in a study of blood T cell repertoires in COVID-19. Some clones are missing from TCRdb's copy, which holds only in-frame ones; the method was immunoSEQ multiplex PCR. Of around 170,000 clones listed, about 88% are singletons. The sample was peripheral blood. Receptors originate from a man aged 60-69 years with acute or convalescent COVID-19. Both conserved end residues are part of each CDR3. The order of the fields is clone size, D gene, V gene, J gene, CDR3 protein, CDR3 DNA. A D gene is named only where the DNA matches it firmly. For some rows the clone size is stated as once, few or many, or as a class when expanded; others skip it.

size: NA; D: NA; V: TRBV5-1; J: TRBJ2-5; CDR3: CASSLAEGQQETQYF; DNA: TGCGCCAGCAGCTTGGCAGAGGGACAACAAGAGACCCAGTACTTC
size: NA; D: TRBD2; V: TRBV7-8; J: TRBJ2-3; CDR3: CASSFLSGGGDTQYF; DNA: TGTGCCAGCAGCTTCCTTAGCGGGGGGGGTGATACGCAGTATTTT
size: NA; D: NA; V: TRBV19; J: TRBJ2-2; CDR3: CASSMSANTGELFF; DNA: TGTGCCAGTAGTATGTCGGCGAACACCGGGGAGCTGTTTTTT
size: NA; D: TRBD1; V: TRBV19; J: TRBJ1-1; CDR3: CASSRDRGTGTEAFF; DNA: TGTGCCAGTAGTCGGGACAGGGGGACAGGCACTGAAGCTTTCTTT
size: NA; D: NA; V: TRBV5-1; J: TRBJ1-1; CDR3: CASSLAPGLNTEAFF; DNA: TGCGCCAGCAGCTTGGCGCCAGGGCTGAACACTGAAGCTTTCTTT
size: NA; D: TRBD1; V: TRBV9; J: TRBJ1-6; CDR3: CASSVEGQGYSPLHF; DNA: TGTGCCAGCAGCGTAGAGGGACAGGGTTATTCACCCCTCCACTTT
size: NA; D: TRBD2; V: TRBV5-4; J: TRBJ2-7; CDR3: CASSLPLAGSDEQYF; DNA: TGTGCCAGCAGCTTGCCGCTAGCGGGAAGCGACGAGCAGTACTTC
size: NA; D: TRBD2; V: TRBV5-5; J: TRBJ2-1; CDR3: CASSRTREVYNEQFF; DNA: TGTGCCAGCAGCAGAACGCGGGAGGTCTACAATGAGCAGTTCTTC
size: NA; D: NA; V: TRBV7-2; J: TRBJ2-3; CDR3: CASSLGAASDTQYF; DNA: TGTGCCAGCAGCTTAGGGGCCGCGTCGGATACGCAGTATTTT
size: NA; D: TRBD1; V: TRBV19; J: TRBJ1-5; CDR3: CASSIGTGYSNQPQHF; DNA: TGTGCCAGTAGTATAGGGACAGGGTATAGCAATCAGCCCCAGCATTTT
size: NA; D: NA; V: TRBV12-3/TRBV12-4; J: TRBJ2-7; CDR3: CASSLRGSYEQYF; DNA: TGTGCCAGCAGTTTGAGGGGGTCCTACGAGCAGTACTTC
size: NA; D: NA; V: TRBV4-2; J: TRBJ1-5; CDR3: CASSQEDSSNQPQHF; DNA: TGTGCCAGCAGCCAAGAGGACAGTAGCAATCAGCCCCAGCATTTT
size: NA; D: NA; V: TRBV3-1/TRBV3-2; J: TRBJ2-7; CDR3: CASSQDRRRAEQYF; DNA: TGTGCCAGCAGCCAAGATAGGAGGAGGGCCGAGCAGTACTTC
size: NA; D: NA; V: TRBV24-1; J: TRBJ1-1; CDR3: CATSEGRGGNTEAFF; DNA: TGTGCCACCAGTGAGGGAAGGGGAGGGAACACTGAAGCTTTCTTT
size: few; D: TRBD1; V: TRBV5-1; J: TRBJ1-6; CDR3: CASSLGTGGHSPLHF; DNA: TGCGCCAGCAGCTTGGGGACAGGGGGACATTCACCCCTCCACTTT
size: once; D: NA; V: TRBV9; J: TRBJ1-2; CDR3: CASSSNPGQINYGYTF; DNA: TGTGCCAGCAGCTCCAACCCCGGACAAATCAACTATGGCTACACCTTC
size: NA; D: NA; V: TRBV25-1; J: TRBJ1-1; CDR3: CASSESYRVFGEAFF; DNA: TGTGCCAGCAGTGAGTCATACAGGGTTTTCGGTGAAGCTTTCTTT
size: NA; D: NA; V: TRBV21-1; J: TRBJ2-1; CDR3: CASSKAFSGGDRDEQFF; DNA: TGTGCCAGCAGCAAAGCCTTTAGCGGGGGGGATCGGGATGAGCAGTTCTTC
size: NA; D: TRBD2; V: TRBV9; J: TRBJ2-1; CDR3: CASSIAGGHHNEQFF; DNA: TGTGCCAGCAGCATAGCGGGGGGCCACCACAATGAGCAGTTCTTC
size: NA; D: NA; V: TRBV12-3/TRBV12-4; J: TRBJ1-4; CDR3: CASSVQEKLFF; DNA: TGTGCCAGCAGTGTACAGGAAAAACTGTTTTTT